This T cell receptor beta chain was captured by sequencing in a study of OX40 agonist ivuxolimab in advanced cancers. Looking at the study overall: Ivuxolimab was delivered to patients intravenously every 2 weeks at doses spanning 0.01 to 10 mg/kg. The dose-escalation cohort had hepatocellular carcinoma, melanoma, renal cell or head and neck cancer.

Trimming removed 4 bases at V and 6 bases at J, with 16 bases between. CDR1 and CDR2 from the germline V gene are SGHNT and YYREEE (reference sequence). CDR3 size: 15 residues. TCRdb's table, derived via immunoSEQ multiplex PCR, lists solely in-frame clones and lacks some. The sample comprises about 79,000 clones, more than 85% of which are singletons, and approximately 0.93% rests with the top ten. This chain joins TRBV5-4 and TRBJ1-4; D may be TRBD1 (6 bases). This receptor was identified in an adult with an advanced solid tumor such as melanoma, head and neck, liver or kidney cancer. The sequencing used CD4+ or CD8+ T cells sorted from blood, collected in a trial of the OX40 agonist ivuxolimab. The CDR3 sequence is CASSPGGGNDEKLFF. In nucleotides, the CDR3 is TGTGCCAGCAGCCCTGGGGGGGGCAATGATGAAAAACTGTTTTTT.